The clone carrying this TCR beta chain has at least ten counts. Its target is unknown. The sample originates from a study of regulatory T cells in long-lasting Graves disease. Through Arm-PCR of CDR3 regions and iRepertoire HTBI primers, TCR beta libraries were built. TCRdb re-analysed the multiplex PCR reads in MiXCR, keeping a single row per CDR3 protein. The sample records about 300,000 distinct CDR3 sequences, 20% to 25% being singletons. Findings of the study overall: The sample size was small, and this may have reduced accuracy. With approximately 2,500 shared public clonotypes, persistent patients exceeded new patients, who shared about a thousand.

Germline loops: CDR1 SQVTM, CDR2 ANQGSEA. The CDR3 loop spans 13 amino acids. V was cut by 6 bases and J by 5 bases, with 13 bases left in between. Documented time point: persistent/refractory GD, antithyroid drugs over 5 years with positive TRAb. After RNA was extracted from PBMCs, the TCR library was made from it. One endocrinology department in Xi'an, China, was where patients came from. A roughly 8.7-milliliter sample of peripheral blood was drawn into EDTA tubes. The receptor comes from a female donor with Graves disease. Sequenced here: peripheral blood mononuclear cells (PBMCs), sampled when the disease was refractory, from a patient treated with antithyroid drugs. V usage is TRBV29-1 and J usage is TRBJ2-2; D assignment may be TRBD1 or TRBD2 (6 bases each). The CDR3 DNA reads TGCAGCGTAGCAGGGGCGGGGACCGGGGAGCTGTTTTTT. Translation: CSVAGAGTGELFF.